Presented here are 21 T cell receptor beta chains from one specimen sequenced in a study of cytomegalovirus exposure and HLA in healthy donors. Sequenced by immunoSEQ multiplex PCR; TCRdb stores in-frame clones only, minus some. The data show over 110,000 clones, roughly 86% seen once. Sequenced input: PBMCs. Source of these receptors: a man between 18 and 35 years old in good health and CMV-seropositive.

The rearrangement joins TRBV2 to TRBJ1-2; no reliable D call. This CDR3 has 13 residues. Germline V CDR1 and CDR2: SNHLY, FYNNEI. The V end was cut by 3 bases, the J end by 4 bases, with 9 bases between. CDR3 in DNA: TGTGCCAGCAGTGAGAGGGTTTTCTATGGCTACACCTTC. Translating gives CASSERVFYGYTF.

This clone was counted a few times. The rearrangement uses TRBV7-6 and TRBJ2-3, with 13 bases matching TRBD2. V trimming: 3 bases; J trimming: 2 bases; junction bases outside the gene matches: 5. Germline V lookup: CDR1 SGHVS, CDR2 FNYEAQ. The CDR3 sequence is 17 residues long. The CDR3 DNA is TGTGCCAGCAGCTTTACAGGACTAGCGGGAGACACAGATACGCAGTATTTT. This encodes CASSFTGLAGDTDTQYF. Drawing the rest from reference TRBV7-6 and TRBJ2-3, the complete variable domain is GAGVSQSPRYKVTKRGQDVALRCDPISGHVSLYWYRQALGQGPEFLTYFNYEAQQDKSGLPNDRFSAERPEGSISTLTIQRTEQRDSAMYRCASSFTGLAGDTDTQYFGPGTRLTVL.

The rearrangement joins TRBV6-4 to TRBJ2-7; a weak D match, TRBD1 (5 bases). Trimming took off 4 bases at V and 1 base at J, with 11 bases between the two ends. The length of the CDR3 is 14 residues. Per the germline V gene, CDR1 is MRHNA and CDR2 is SNTAGT. The CDR3 DNA sequence: TGTGCCAGCAGTGTGGACACAGAATCCTACGAGCAGTACTTC. This encodes CASSVDTESYEQYF.

V is TRBV28 and J is TRBJ1-2; tentatively, D is TRBD1 (5 bases). CDR3 length: 13 amino acids. With 8 bases removed from V and 8 bases from J, the gap between germline ends came to 18 bases. Germline loops: CDR1 MDHEN, CDR2 SYDVKM. CDR3 DNA: TGTGCCAGCGGGCGGGACCGCGGAGGAGGCTACACCTTC. Translating it yields CASGRDRGGGYTF.

Of note for this clone: A much larger clone differs by one base, so this may be a read error. This chain connects TRBV4-2 to TRBJ1-6, with 7 bases fitting TRBD1. V was clipped by 1 base and J by 7 bases; unmatched bases: 4. Germline CDR1 LGHNA, CDR2 YNFKEQ. The CDR3 has 15 amino acids. For the CDR3, the DNA is TGTGCCAGCAGCCAAGGCCGGGACAGAAATTCACCCCTCCACTTT. This codes for CASSQGRDRNSPLHF.

This chain connects TRBV10-3 to TRBJ2-2, with TRBD2 identical over 13 bases. Trimming cost V 6 bases and J 1 base; bases outside gene matches: 20. CDR1 is ENHRY, CDR2 SYGVKD, per germline. The CDR3 is made up of 22 amino acids. The CDR3 nucleotides are TGTGCCATCAGCGCGAAAATGCTTCCGGGACTAGCGGGACCTGTGAACACCGGGGAGCTGTTTTTT. It yields the protein CAISAKMLPGLAGPVNTGELFF.

This chain uses TRBV7-8 with TRBJ1-6; no definite D call. The ends were cut back, 3 bases at V and 1 base at J, with 7 bases in the middle. There are 15 residues in the CDR3. Germline loops: CDR1 SGHVS, CDR2 FQNEAQ. DNA for the CDR3: TGTGCCAGCAGCTTTACCCAGTCCTATAATTCACCCCTCCACTTT. It encodes CASSFTQSYNSPLHF.

The chain combines TRBV11-2 with TRBJ2-7; 9 bases match TRBD1. The CDR3 runs 16 residues. The V gene's germline CDR1 is SGHAT and CDR2 FQNNGV. Trimming removed 3 bases from V and 6 bases from J; junction bases left unmatched: 12. The CDR3 region is CASSLAWGQGHVEQYF. The CDR3, as DNA: TGTGCCAGCAGCTTGGCCTGGGGACAGGGTCATGTCGAGCAGTACTTC.

This rearrangement joins TRBV5-1 to TRBJ1-2; a possible D gene is TRBD1 (5 bases). Germline V CDR1 and CDR2: SGHRS, YFSETQ. The CDR3 covers 16 residues. The germline V and J ends were trimmed by 0 bases and 6 bases, with 18 bases remaining between them. CDR3 bases: TGCGCCAGCAGCTTGGGACAGCCAACTACGAGCGATGGCTACACCTTC. Translating gives CASSLGQPTTSDGYTF.

The V gene is TRBV9, the J gene TRBJ2-5; 12 bases agree with TRBD2. This CDR3 contains 16 residues. V was clipped by 4 bases and J by 4 bases; unmatched bases: 8. The germline V gene has CDR1 SGDLS and CDR2 YYNGEE. The CDR3 here is CASSSRLAGVPETQYF. In DNA form, the CDR3 reads TGTGCCAGCAGCTCGAGACTAGCGGGAGTCCCAGAGACCCAGTACTTC.

The J gene is TRBJ1-5, the V gene TRBV19, with a weak D call TRBD1 (5 bases). Trimming shortened V by 6 bases and J by 0 bases, and 12 bases separated the two germline ends. Germline V CDR1 and CDR2: LNHDA, SQIVND (reference sequence). The CDR3 totals 15 residues. The CDR3: CASSIRGISNQPQHF. CDR3 DNA: TGTGCCAGTAGCATTAGGGGTATTAGCAATCAGCCCCAGCATTTT. Based on the CDR3 plus reference TRBV19 and TRBJ1-5, the full variable domain is DGGITQSPKYLFRKEGQNVTLSCEQNLNHDAMYWYRQDPGQGLRLIYYSQIVNDFQKGDIAEGYSVSREKKESFPLTVTSAQKNPTAFYLCASSIRGISNQPQHFGDGTRLSIL.

The chain joins TRBV6-5 to TRBJ2-1; 12 nucleotides match TRBD2. V lost 2 bases and J lost 5; bases outside the gene matches: 1. This CDR3 has 15 residues. CDR1 is MNHEY, CDR2 SVGAGI, per germline. The CDR3, as DNA: TGTGCCAGCAGTTACAGGACTAGCGGGAACAATGAGCAGTTCTTC. The encoded protein is CASSYRTSGNNEQFF.

This clone was seen a single time. The gene calls are TRBV27 and TRBJ1-2, with D perhaps matching TRBD1 (6 bases). The CDR3 is made up of 17 amino acids. Trimming shortened V by 7 bases and J by 7 bases, and 28 bases separated the two germline ends. CDR1 MNHEY and CDR2 SMNVEV come from the germline V gene (reference sequence). The CDR3 here is CASKGWGITGSGPGYTF. The DNA of the CDR3 is TGTGCCAGCAAAGGTTGGGGGATTACAGGGTCAGGCCCTGGCTACACCTTC.

V usage is TRBV7-2 and J usage is TRBJ2-3, with 10 bases matching TRBD2. CDR1 and CDR2 from the germline V gene are SGHTA and FQGNSA. This CDR3 region has 16 residues. Trimming removed 2 bases from V and 4 bases from J; junction bases left unmatched: 6. The CDR3 sequence is CASSLWSSGGADTQYF. DNA of the CDR3: TGTGCCAGCAGCTTATGGTCTAGCGGGGGTGCAGATACGCAGTATTTT.

This rearrangement joins TRBV11-3 to TRBJ1-3; tentative D call: TRBD1 (6 bases). Between the trimmed V and J ends, which lost 3 bases and 0 bases, there was a span of 12 bases. This CDR3 spans 16 amino acids. CDR1 and CDR2 (germline): SGHNT, YENEEA. CDR3 in amino acids: CASSLQGYYSGNTIYF. The CDR3 nucleotides are TGTGCCAGCAGCTTGCAGGGGTACTACTCTGGAAACACCATATATTTT.

The rearrangement links TRBV14 to TRBJ2-3, with no clear D. The CDR3 contains 12 residues. CDR1 and CDR2 (germline): SGHDN, FVKESK. V was pared by 1 base and J by 7 bases, with 6 bases between. The DNA for the CDR3 is TGTGCCAGCAGCCAAGCTAGGTATACGCAGTATTTT. Its protein product is CASSQARYTQYF.

The table lists this clone with a count of one. The chain employs TRBV27 and TRBJ1-1; 10 nucleotides agree with TRBD1. Germline values: CDR1 MNHEY, CDR2 SMNVEV (reference sequence). Germline trimming cut 7 bases from V and 7 bases from J; bases unmatched to any gene: 9. The CDR3 has 14 residues. The CDR3 sequence is CASTPDRGQDEAFF. CDR3 nucleotides: TGTGCCAGCACCCCCGACAGGGGGCAGGATGAAGCTTTCTTT.

V is TRBV30 and J is TRBJ1-4; 12 bases agree with TRBD1. The germline gives CDR1 GTSNPN, CDR2 SVGIG (reference sequence). Trimming at V came to 5 bases and at J to 2 bases, leaving 9 bases not matched to a gene. This CDR3 region has 17 residues. The CDR3 DNA reads as TGTGCCTGGTCTCGTCCGGGACAGGGGGCGACTAATGAAAAACTGTTTTTT. Translated: CAWSRPGQGATNEKLFF.

This sequence joins TRBV19 and TRBJ2-7; TRBD1 is a possible D gene (5 bases). CDR1 and CDR2 (germline): LNHDA, SQIVND (reference sequence). V lost 5 bases and J lost 0, with 14 bases in between. The CDR3 sequence is 15 residues long. CDR3 sequence (DNA): TGTGCCAGTAGTCCCAGGGTGGGAATCTCCTACGAGCAGTACTTC. As protein: CASSPRVGISYEQYF.

The chain links TRBV27 to TRBJ1-1; 7 bases align to TRBD1. The CDR3 spans 14 residues. The V segment lost 6 bases and the J segment 3 bases; nucleotides outside the gene matches: 7. Germline values: CDR1 MNHEY, CDR2 SMNVEV (reference sequence). In DNA form, the CDR3 reads TGTGCCAGCAGCCAACCAGGGGGTGACACTGAAGCTTTCTTT. Translation gives CASSQPGGDTEAFF.

The genes are TRBV15 and TRBJ2-5, with 7 bases matching TRBD1. Germline V lookup: CDR1 LNHNV, CDR2 YYDKDF (reference sequence). This CDR3 contains 16 residues. V trimming: 0 bases; J trimming: 4 bases; junction bases outside the gene matches: 8. CDR3 residues: CATSRDAANRGETQYF. The DNA for the CDR3 is TGTGCCACCAGCAGAGATGCGGCAAACAGGGGAGAGACCCAGTACTTC.